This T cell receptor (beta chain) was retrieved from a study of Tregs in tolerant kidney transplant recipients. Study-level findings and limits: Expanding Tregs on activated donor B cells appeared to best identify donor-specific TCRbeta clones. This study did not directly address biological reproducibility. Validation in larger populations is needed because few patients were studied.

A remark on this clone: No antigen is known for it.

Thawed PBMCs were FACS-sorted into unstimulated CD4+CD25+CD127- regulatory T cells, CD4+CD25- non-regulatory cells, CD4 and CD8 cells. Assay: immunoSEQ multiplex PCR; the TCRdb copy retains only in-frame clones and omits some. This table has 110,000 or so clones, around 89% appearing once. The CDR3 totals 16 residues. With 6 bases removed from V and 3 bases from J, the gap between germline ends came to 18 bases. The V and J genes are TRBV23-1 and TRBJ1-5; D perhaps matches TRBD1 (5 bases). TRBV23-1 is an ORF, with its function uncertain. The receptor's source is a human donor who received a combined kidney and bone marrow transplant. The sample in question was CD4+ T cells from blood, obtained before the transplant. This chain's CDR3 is CASRPRDWSYNQPQHF. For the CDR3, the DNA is TGCGCCAGCAGACCCCGGGACTGGAGCTACAATCAGCCCCAGCATTTT.